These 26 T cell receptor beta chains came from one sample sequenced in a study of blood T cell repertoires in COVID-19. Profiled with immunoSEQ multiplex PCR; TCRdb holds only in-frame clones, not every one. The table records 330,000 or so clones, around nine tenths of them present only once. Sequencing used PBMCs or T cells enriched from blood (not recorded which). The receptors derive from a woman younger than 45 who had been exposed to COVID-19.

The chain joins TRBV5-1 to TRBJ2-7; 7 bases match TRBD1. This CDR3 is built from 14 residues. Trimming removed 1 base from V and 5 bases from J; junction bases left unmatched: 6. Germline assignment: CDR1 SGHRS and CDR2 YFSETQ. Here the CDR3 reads CASSLPGDSNEQYF. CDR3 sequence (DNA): TGCGCCAGCAGCTTGCCTGGGGACAGTAACGAGCAGTACTTC. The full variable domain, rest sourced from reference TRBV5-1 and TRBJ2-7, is KAGVTQTPRYLIKTRGQQVTLSCSPISGHRSVSWYQQTPGQGLQFLFEYFSETQRNKGNFPGRFSGRQFSNSRSEMNVSTLELGDSALYLCASSLPGDSNEQYFGPGTRLTVT.

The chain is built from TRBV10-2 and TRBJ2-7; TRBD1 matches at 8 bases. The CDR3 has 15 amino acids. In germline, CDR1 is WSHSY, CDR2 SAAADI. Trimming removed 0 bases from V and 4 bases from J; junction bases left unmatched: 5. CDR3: CASSESEDRGYEQYF. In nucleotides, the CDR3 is TGCGCCAGCAGTGAGTCTGAAGACAGGGGTTACGAGCAGTACTTC.

The DNA of the CDR3 is TGCAGCGTTGAAAGGCGGATGAACACTGAAGCTTTCTTT. Protein product: CSVERRMNTEAFF. This chain joins TRBV29-1 and TRBJ1-1; D not certain. Trimming stripped 2 bases from V and 0 bases from J, with 7 bases between. The CDR3 is made up of 13 amino acids. Germline CDR1 SQVTM, CDR2 ANQGSEA.

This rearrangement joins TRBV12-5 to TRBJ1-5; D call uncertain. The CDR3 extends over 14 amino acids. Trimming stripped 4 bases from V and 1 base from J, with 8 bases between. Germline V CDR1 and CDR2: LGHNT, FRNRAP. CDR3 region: CASGSGGSNQPQHF. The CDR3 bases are TGTGCTAGTGGTTCCGGAGGGAGCAATCAGCCCCAGCATTTT.

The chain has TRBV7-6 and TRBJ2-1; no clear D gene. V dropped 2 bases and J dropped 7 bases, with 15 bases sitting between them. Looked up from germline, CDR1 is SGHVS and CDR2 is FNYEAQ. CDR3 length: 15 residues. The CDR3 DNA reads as TGTGCCAGCAGCTTAATCGCGGCTAGAGAAAATGAGCAGTTCTTC. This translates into CASSLIAARENEQFF.

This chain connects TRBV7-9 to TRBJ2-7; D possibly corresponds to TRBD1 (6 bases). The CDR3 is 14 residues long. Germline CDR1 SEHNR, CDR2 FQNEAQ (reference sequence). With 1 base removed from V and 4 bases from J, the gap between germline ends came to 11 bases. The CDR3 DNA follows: TGTGCCAGCAGCTTAGTAGGACAGAAATACGAGCAGTACTTC. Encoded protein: CASSLVGQKYEQYF.

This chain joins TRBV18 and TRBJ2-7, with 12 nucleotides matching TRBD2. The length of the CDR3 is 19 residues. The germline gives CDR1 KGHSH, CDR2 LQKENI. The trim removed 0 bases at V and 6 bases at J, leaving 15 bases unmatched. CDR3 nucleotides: TGTGCCAGCTCACCACCGGGGGGGACTCTAGCGGGAGGGACACCCGAGCAGTACTTC. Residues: CASSPPGGTLAGGTPEQYF.

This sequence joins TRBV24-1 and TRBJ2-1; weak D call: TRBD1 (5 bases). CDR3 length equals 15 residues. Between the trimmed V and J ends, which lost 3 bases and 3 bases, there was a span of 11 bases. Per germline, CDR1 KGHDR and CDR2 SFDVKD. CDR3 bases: TGTGCCACCAGTGATCCCGAACAGGTCTACAATGAGCAGTTCTTC. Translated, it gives CATSDPEQVYNEQFF.

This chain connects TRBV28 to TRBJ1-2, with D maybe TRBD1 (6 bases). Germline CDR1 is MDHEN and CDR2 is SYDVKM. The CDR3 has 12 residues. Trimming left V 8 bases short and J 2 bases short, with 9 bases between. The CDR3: CASGQLNYGYTF. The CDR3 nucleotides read TGTGCCAGCGGACAGCTCAACTATGGCTACACCTTC.

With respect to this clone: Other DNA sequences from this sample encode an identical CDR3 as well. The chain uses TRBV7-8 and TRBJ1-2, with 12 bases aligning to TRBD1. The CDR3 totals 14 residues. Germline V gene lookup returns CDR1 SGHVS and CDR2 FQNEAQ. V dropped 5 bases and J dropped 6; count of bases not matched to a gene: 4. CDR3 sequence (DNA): TGTGCCAGCAGCCCCGGGACAGGGGGCCATGGCTACACCTTC. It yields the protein CASSPGTGGHGYTF.

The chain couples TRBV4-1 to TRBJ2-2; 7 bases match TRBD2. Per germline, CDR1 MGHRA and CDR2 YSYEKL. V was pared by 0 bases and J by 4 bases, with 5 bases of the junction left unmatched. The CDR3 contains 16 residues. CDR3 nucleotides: TGCGCCAGCAGCCAAGAGGCGGGAGTACCCACCGGGGAGCTGTTTTTT. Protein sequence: CASSQEAGVPTGELFF.

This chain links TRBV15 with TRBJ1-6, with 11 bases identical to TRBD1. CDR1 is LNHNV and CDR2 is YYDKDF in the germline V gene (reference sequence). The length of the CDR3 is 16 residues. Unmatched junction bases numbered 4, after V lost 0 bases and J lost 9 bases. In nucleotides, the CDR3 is TGTGCCACCAGCAGAGAACGGACAGGGGGCGGTTCACCCCTCCACTTT. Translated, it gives CATSRERTGGGSPLHF.

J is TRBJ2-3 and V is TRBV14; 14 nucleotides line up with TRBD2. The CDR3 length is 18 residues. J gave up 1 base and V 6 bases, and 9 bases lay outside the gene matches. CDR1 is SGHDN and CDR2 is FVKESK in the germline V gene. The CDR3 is CASRRLAGGPKGTDTQYF. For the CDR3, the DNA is TGTGCCAGCAGGCGACTAGCGGGAGGGCCTAAGGGCACAGATACGCAGTATTTT.

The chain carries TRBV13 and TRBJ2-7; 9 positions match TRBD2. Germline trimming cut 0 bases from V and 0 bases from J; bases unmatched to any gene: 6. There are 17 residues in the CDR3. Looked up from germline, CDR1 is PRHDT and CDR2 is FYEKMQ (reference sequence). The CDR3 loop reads CASSLGLAGSGSYEQYF. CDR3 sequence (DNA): TGTGCCAGCAGCTTAGGGCTAGCGGGATCTGGCTCCTACGAGCAGTACTTC.

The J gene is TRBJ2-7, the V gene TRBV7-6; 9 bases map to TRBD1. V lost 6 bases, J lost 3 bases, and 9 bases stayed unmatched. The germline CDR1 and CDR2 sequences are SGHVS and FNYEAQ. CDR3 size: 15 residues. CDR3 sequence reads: CASSSSQGASYEQYF. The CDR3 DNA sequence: TGTGCCAGCAGTTCCTCACAGGGGGCCAGCTACGAGCAGTACTTC.

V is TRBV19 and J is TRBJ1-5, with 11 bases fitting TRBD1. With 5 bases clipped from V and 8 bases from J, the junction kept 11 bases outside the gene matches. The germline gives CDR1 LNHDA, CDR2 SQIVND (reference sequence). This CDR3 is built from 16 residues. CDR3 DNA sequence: TGTGCCAGTAGTGGGATGGACAGGGGGCTGGGTAAGCCCCAGCATTTT. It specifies CASSGMDRGLGKPQHF.

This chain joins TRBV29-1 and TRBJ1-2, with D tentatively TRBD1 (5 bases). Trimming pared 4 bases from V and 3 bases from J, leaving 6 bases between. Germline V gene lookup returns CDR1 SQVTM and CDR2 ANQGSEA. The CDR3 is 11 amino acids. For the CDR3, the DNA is TGCAGCGTTGTACAGGACTATGGCTACACCTTC. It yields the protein CSVVQDYGYTF. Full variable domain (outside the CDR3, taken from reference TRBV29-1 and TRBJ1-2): SAVISQKPSRDICQRGTSLTIQCQVDSQVTMMFWYRQQPGQSLTLIATANQGSEATYESGFVIDKFPISRPNLTFSTLTVSNMSPEDSSIYLCSVVQDYGYTFGSGTRLTVV.

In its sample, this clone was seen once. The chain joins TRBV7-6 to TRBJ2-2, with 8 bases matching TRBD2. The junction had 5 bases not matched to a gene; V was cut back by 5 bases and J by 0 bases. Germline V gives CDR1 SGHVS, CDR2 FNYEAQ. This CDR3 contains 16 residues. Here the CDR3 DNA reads TGTGCCAGCAGCCCTCCCGGGGGGGCGAACACCGGGGAGCTGTTTTTT. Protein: CASSPPGGANTGELFF.

The chain's CDR3 is CSASQQRDGELFF. CDR3 coding DNA: TGCAGTGCTAGTCAACAGCGGGACGGGGAGCTGTTTTTT. This chain connects TRBV20-1 to TRBJ2-2, with TRBD2 matching over 7 bases. This CDR3 comprises 13 residues. V was clipped by 3 bases and J by 7 bases; unmatched bases: 5. In germline, CDR1 is DFQATT, CDR2 SNEGSKA (reference sequence).

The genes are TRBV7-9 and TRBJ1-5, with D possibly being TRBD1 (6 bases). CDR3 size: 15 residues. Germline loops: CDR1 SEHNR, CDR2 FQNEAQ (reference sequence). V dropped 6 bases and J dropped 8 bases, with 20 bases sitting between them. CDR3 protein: CASRGHHQGSKPQHF. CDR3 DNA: TGTGCCAGCAGGGGACATCATCAGGGTTCTAAGCCCCAGCATTTT.

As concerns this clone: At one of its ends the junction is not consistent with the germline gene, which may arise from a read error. The CDR3 loop is CASSLDLDHYGYTF. CDR3 DNA sequence: TGTGCCAGCAGCTTAGACTTGGATCACTACGGCTACACCTTC. V usage is TRBV7-2 and J usage is TRBJ1-2; no definite D call. From germline, CDR1 is SGHTA and CDR2 FQGNSA. The CDR3 has 14 amino acids.

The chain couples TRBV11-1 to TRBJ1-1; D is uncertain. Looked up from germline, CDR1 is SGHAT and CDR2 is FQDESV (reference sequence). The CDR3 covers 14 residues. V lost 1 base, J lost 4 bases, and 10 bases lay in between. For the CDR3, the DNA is TGTGCCAGCAGCTTAGTTGCGGGGAGCACTGAAGCTTTCTTT. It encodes CASSLVAGSTEAFF.

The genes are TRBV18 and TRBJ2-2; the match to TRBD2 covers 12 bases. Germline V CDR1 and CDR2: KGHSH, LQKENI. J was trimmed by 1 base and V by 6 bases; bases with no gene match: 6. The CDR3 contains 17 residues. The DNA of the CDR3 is TGTGCCAGCTCCTTCGGACTAGCGGGGATGAACACCGGGGAGCTGTTTTTT. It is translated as CASSFGLAGMNTGELFF.

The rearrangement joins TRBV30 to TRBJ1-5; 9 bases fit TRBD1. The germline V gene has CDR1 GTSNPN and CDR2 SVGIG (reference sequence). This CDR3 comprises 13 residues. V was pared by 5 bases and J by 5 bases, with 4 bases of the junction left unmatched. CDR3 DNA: TGTGCCTGGTCCCGGGACAGGGATCAGCCCCAGCATTTT. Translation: CAWSRDRDQPQHF.

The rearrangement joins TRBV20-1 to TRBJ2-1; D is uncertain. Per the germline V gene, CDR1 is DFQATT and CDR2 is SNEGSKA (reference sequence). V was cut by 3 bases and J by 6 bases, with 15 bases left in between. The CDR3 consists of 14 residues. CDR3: CSASWRSRGNEQFF. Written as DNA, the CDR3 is TGCAGTGCTAGTTGGCGGAGTCGAGGCAATGAGCAGTTCTTC.

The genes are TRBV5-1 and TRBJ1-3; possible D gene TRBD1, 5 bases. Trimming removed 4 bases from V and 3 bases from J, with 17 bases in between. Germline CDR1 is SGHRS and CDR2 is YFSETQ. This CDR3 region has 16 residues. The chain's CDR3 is CASSPVGGELGNTIYF. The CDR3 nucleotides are TGCGCCAGCAGCCCCGTCGGGGGGGAGCTTGGAAACACCATATATTTT.